Shown below are 27 T cell receptor beta chains from a single sample sequenced in a study of CD8 T cells in Susac syndrome. About 0.5 to 1 ug RNA was reverse transcribed with random hexamers. In TCRdb, the immunoSEQ multiplex PCR reads were re-called with MiXCR into one record per CDR3 protein. This sample carries some 200,000 distinct CDR3 sequences, around 96% of them seen once, and the ten largest clones take 0.085% to 0.1%. The sample was CD4+ T cells from PBMCs. These receptors originate from a human donor with multiple sclerosis.

This clonotype was seen a single time. The CDR3 region has the DNA TGTGCCAGCAGGTCGTGGGGGGAAAGGAAATACGAGCAGTACTTC. As protein: CASRSWGERKYEQYF. The genes are TRBV11-2 and TRBJ2-7; a possible D gene is TRBD2 (6 bases). The germline V gene has CDR1 SGHAT and CDR2 FQNNGV. The CDR3 consists of 15 residues. V lost 6 bases to trimming and J lost 4 bases, with 19 bases between them.

This rearrangement joins TRBV20-1 to TRBJ2-2; TRBD1 matches at 12 bases. V was clipped by 3 bases and J by 3 bases; unmatched bases: 2. This CDR3 spans 15 amino acids. Germline V CDR1 and CDR2: DFQATT, SNEGSKA (reference sequence). CDR3 residues: CSARRDRGHTGELFF. DNA for the CDR3: TGCAGTGCTAGGCGGGACAGGGGGCACACCGGGGAGCTGTTTTTT.

V and J are TRBV5-1 and TRBJ2-7, with D maybe TRBD2 (6 bases). The germline V gene encodes CDR1 SGHRS and CDR2 YFSETQ. The length of the CDR3 is 14 residues. Trimming left V 4 bases short and J 3 bases short, with 14 bases between. The CDR3 DNA sequence: TGCGCCAGCAGCGATGGCGGGGTTCGCTACGAGCAGTACTTC. It encodes CASSDGGVRYEQYF.

The chain carries TRBV30 and TRBJ2-5; D gene unclear. The CDR3 totals 13 residues. V lost 5 bases, J lost 5 bases, and 15 bases lay in between. Germline CDR1 is GTSNPN and CDR2 is SVGIG (reference sequence). CDR3 protein: CAWGLGLYETQYF. CDR3 in DNA: TGTGCCTGGGGCCTAGGGTTATATGAGACCCAGTACTTC.

The chain employs TRBV5-1 and TRBJ2-5; TRBD2 might be the D (6 bases). This CDR3 is 16 amino acids long. CDR1 and CDR2 from the germline V gene are SGHRS and YFSETQ. V lost 0 bases to trimming and J lost 5 bases, with 17 bases between them. CDR3 loop: CASSLEWLASGETQYF. The CDR3 nucleotides read TGCGCCAGCAGCTTGGAGTGGCTAGCGAGTGGGGAGACCCAGTACTTC.

This clonotype has only one observation. The chain is built from TRBV7-9 and TRBJ2-7; D unresolved. The germline gives CDR1 SEHNR, CDR2 FQNEAQ (reference sequence). The CDR3 is 14 amino acids. The V end lost 5 bases, the J end lost 3 bases, and 14 bases lay between the germline ends. CDR3 in DNA: TGTGCCAGCAGCCGACAAGAGGCGCTCTACGAGCAGTACTTC. Protein sequence: CASSRQEALYEQYF. The full variable domain, its missing parts supplied by reference TRBV7-9 and TRBJ2-7, is DTGVSQNPRHKITKRGQNVTFRCDPISEHNRLYWYRQTLGQGPEFLTYFQNEAQLEKSRLLSDRFSAERPKGSFSTLEIQRTEQGDSAMYLCASSRQEALYEQYFGPGTRLTVT.

V and J are TRBV20-1 and TRBJ1-4; D unresolved. The CDR3 is made up of 10 amino acids. Per germline, CDR1 DFQATT and CDR2 SNEGSKA (reference sequence). Trimming took 7 bases from V and 10 from J, leaving 10 bases between them. The CDR3 loop reads CSVPDGKLFF. In DNA, the CDR3 is TGCAGTGTCCCAGATGGAAAACTGTTTTTT.

This sequence joins TRBV3-1 and TRBJ2-7, with TRBD2 identical over 10 bases. CDR1 is LGHDT, CDR2 YNNKEL, per germline (reference sequence). CDR3 size: 16 residues. V lost 4 bases and J lost 2; bases outside the gene matches: 8. Here the CDR3 reads CASSRRTSGDTYEQYF. The CDR3 DNA reads TGTGCCAGCAGCCGGCGGACTAGCGGAGACACCTACGAGCAGTACTTC.

The gene calls are TRBV20-1 and TRBJ2-1; 11 bases match TRBD2. V gave up 7 bases and J gave up 6 bases; unmatched junction bases: 11. The CDR3 is 15 residues long. Germline values: CDR1 DFQATT, CDR2 SNEGSKA (reference sequence). CDR3 residues: CSVLTRGTSGNEQFF. In DNA, the CDR3 is TGCAGTGTTCTCACAAGGGGGACTAGCGGCAATGAGCAGTTCTTC.

The rearrangement uses TRBV28 and TRBJ1-2; tentatively, D is TRBD1 (6 bases). The CDR3 is 15 amino acids. The V gene's germline CDR1 is MDHEN and CDR2 SYDVKM. Trimming stripped 8 bases from V and 1 base from J, with 17 bases between. The CDR3 protein is CASRPGGAGNYGYTF. The CDR3, as DNA: TGTGCCAGCCGTCCCGGGGGCGCGGGTAACTATGGCTACACCTTC.

This CDR3 is CSAREGGSGNTEAFF. CDR3 nucleotides: TGCAGTGCTAGAGAAGGGGGTTCTGGGAACACTGAAGCTTTCTTT. This rearrangement joins TRBV20-1 to TRBJ1-1, with a tentative D call TRBD1 (6 bases). Germline assignment: CDR1 DFQATT and CDR2 SNEGSKA (reference sequence). V lost 0 bases and J 1 base, leaving 12 bases between the germline ends. There are 15 residues in the CDR3.

The rearrangement links TRBV20-1 to TRBJ2-1; D may be TRBD2 (6 bases). Trimming took 0 bases from V and 10 from J, leaving 16 bases between them. CDR1 is DFQATT and CDR2 is SNEGSKA in the germline V gene (reference sequence). The CDR3 has 14 amino acids. The CDR3, as DNA: TGCAGTGCTAGAGATGGGCGACTAGTCGGCGAGCAGTTCTTC. This codes for CSARDGRLVGEQFF.

The genes are TRBV6-6 and TRBJ1-1, with D unclear. CDR3 length: 11 amino acids. Trimming removed 8 bases from V and 3 bases from J, with 7 bases in between. CDR1 and CDR2 from the germline V gene are MNHNY and SVGAGI (reference sequence). The chain's CDR3 is CASGRDTEAFF. CDR3 DNA: TGTGCCAGCGGGCGGGACACTGAAGCTTTCTTT.

This chain links TRBV3-1 with TRBJ1-5; D is unclear. Germline-derived CDR1 and CDR2 are LGHDT and YNNKEL (reference sequence). This CDR3 region has 15 residues. V lost 2 bases to trimming and J lost 0 bases, with 8 bases between them. The CDR3 DNA follows: TGTGCCAGCAGCCAAACCGCCCCTAGCAATCAGCCCCAGCATTTT. The encoded protein is CASSQTAPSNQPQHF.

The chain joins TRBV27 to TRBJ2-7; no clear D gene. CDR3 size: 13 residues. V lost 3 bases and J lost 0, with 6 bases in between. Per germline, CDR1 MNHEY and CDR2 SMNVEV (reference sequence). This CDR3 is CASSFTPSYEQYF. DNA for the CDR3: TGTGCCAGCAGTTTCACTCCCTCCTACGAGCAGTACTTC.

The gene calls are TRBV25-1 and TRBJ2-7; D is unresolved. V shed 1 base and J shed 1 base, with 5 bases lying between them. Looked up from germline, CDR1 is MGHDK and CDR2 is SYGVNS. The CDR3 has 13 residues. CDR3 DNA sequence: TGTGCCAGCAGTGAATTGGGGTCCTACGAGCAGTACTTC. This gives the protein CASSELGSYEQYF.

The gene calls are TRBV28 and TRBJ1-2; 8 bases match TRBD1. This CDR3 has 14 residues. The ends lost 5 bases at V and 7 bases at J; junction bases unmatched: 9. Germline CDR1 is MDHEN and CDR2 is SYDVKM. Here the CDR3 DNA reads TGTGCCAGCAGTGCCCCAAGCAGGGGGCTTGGCTACACCTTC. Its translation is CASSAPSRGLGYTF.

The J gene is TRBJ1-1, the V gene TRBV3-1, with D hard to call. Germline lookup yields CDR1 LGHDT and CDR2 YNNKEL (reference sequence). V was trimmed by 4 bases and J by 1 base, leaving 22 bases between them. The CDR3 is 18 amino acids. This chain's CDR3 is CASSREGVSAGSNTEAFF. CDR3 nucleotide sequence: TGTGCCAGCAGCCGGGAAGGAGTCTCGGCCGGGTCGAACACTGAAGCTTTCTTT.

This rearrangement joins TRBV6-1 to TRBJ2-7, with no clear D. The CDR3 spans 11 residues. Trimming shortened V by 7 bases and J by 4 bases, and 8 bases separated the two germline ends. CDR1 and CDR2 from the germline V gene are MNHNS and SASEGT. For the CDR3, the DNA is TGTGCCAGCAATGGACCATACGAGCAGTACTTC. This encodes CASNGPYEQYF.

The chain has TRBV29-1 and TRBJ2-7; 9 bases line up with TRBD1. The trim removed 6 bases at V and 1 base at J, leaving 4 bases unmatched. Germline V CDR1 and CDR2: SQVTM, ANQGSEA. The CDR3 length is 13 residues. CDR3 protein: CSVWTGESYEQYF. CDR3 in DNA: TGCAGCGTCTGGACAGGGGAGTCCTACGAGCAGTACTTC.

The J gene is TRBJ2-1, the V gene TRBV6-6, with D perhaps being TRBD1 or TRBD2 (6 bases each). Looked up from germline, CDR1 is MNHNY and CDR2 is SVGAGI (reference sequence). The V gene lost 4 bases and the J gene lost 5 bases, with 9 bases spanning the gap. The CDR3 has 13 amino acids. The CDR3, as DNA: TGTGCCAGCAGTTTGGGGGGCCACAATGAGCAGTTCTTC. Translating gives CASSLGGHNEQFF.

The V gene is TRBV20-1, the J gene TRBJ2-3; D is unresolved. Between the trimmed V and J ends, which lost 4 bases and 2 bases, there was a span of 4 bases. The CDR3 spans 11 residues. Looked up from germline, CDR1 is DFQATT and CDR2 is SNEGSKA (reference sequence). The CDR3 protein is CSAKNTDTQYF. Here the CDR3 DNA reads TGCAGTGCTAAGAACACAGATACGCAGTATTTT.

The rearrangement uses TRBV27 and TRBJ2-4, with TRBD2 identical over 7 bases. V trimming: 5 bases; J trimming: 0 bases; junction bases outside the gene matches: 7. CDR1 is MNHEY and CDR2 is SMNVEV in the germline V gene (reference sequence). The CDR3 has 16 amino acids. DNA of the CDR3: TGTGCCAGCAGTCGTCATGGGGGGGGAGCCAAAAACATTCAGTACTTC. As protein: CASSRHGGGAKNIQYF.

This rearrangement joins TRBV29-1 to TRBJ2-7; D gene ambiguous. Trimming cost V 5 bases and J 3 bases, with 14 bases left between them. CDR1 SQVTM and CDR2 ANQGSEA come from the germline V gene. CDR3 length: 13 amino acids. The CDR3 region is CSVTHTGDYEQYF. The CDR3 DNA is TGCAGCGTTACACACACTGGTGACTACGAGCAGTACTTC.

This chain uses TRBV15 with TRBJ1-2; D is unclear. Germline assignment: CDR1 LNHNV and CDR2 YYDKDF (reference sequence). This CDR3 is built from 14 residues. V lost 0 bases and J 12 bases, leaving 17 bases between the germline ends. Here the CDR3 reads CATSRDPVVGGDTF. In DNA, the CDR3 is TGTGCCACCAGCAGAGATCCCGTGGTAGGTGGTGACACCTTC.

The chain joins TRBV25-1 to TRBJ2-7; 7 nucleotides match TRBD1. J lost 2 bases, V lost 3 bases, and 7 bases had no gene match. Germline V CDR1 and CDR2: MGHDK, SYGVNS. The CDR3 spans 15 residues. CDR3 loop: CASSEVPGGAYEQYF. The CDR3 nucleotides read TGTGCCAGCAGTGAGGTCCCAGGGGGTGCCTACGAGCAGTACTTC.

J is TRBJ2-1 and V is TRBV12-3 or TRBV12-4, with no clear D. CDR3 size: 14 residues. The ends were cut back, 1 base at V and 3 bases at J, with 7 bases in the middle. CDR3 sequence: CASSLEIDYNEQFF. For the CDR3, the DNA is TGTGCCAGCAGTTTAGAGATAGACTACAATGAGCAGTTCTTC.